This passage covers 20 T cell receptor beta chains from one sample sequenced in a study of blood T cell repertoires in COVID-19. The repertoire was sequenced with immunoSEQ multiplex PCR; TCRdb's copy has only in-frame clones and lacks some. Of some 200,000 clones in the sample, 75% to 85% were seen once. Sequenced sample: peripheral blood. These receptors all stem from a woman in her thirties or forties with COVID-19, enrolled during active disease.

The gene calls are TRBV30 and TRBJ2-7, with 8 positions matching TRBD2. Germline CDR1 reads GTSNPN; CDR2 reads SVGIG (reference sequence). This CDR3 has 15 residues. With V trimmed by 0 bases and J by 7 bases, 11 bases remained unmatched. Written as DNA, the CDR3 is TGTGCCTGGAGTGTACGGGTAAAGCGGGAGTTAGAGCAGTACTTC. It specifies CAWSVRVKRELEQYF.

The V and J genes are TRBV30 and TRBJ2-3, with 10 bases aligning to TRBD2. CDR3 length equals 15 residues. In germline, CDR1 is GTSNPN, CDR2 SVGIG (reference sequence). Unmatched junction bases numbered 7, after V lost 1 base and J lost 6 bases. The CDR3 nucleotides are TGTGCCTGGAGTGCAGCGGGAGGGCAGCATGATACGCAGTATTTT. Its protein is CAWSAAGGQHDTQYF.

This clone was observed a few times. J is TRBJ2-5 and V is TRBV28, with 9 bases lining up with TRBD2. V shed 1 base, J shed 4 bases, and the junction held 7 bases outside the gene matches. The length of the CDR3 is 16 residues. CDR1 is MDHEN, CDR2 SYDVKM, per germline. In DNA, the CDR3 is TGTGCCAGCAGTTTATTGGGCGGGAGGGCCTCAGAGACCCAGTACTTC. This codes for CASSLLGGRASETQYF.

V is TRBV19 and J is TRBJ1-6, with D perhaps TRBD1 (5 bases). CDR3 length equals 15 residues. Germline V gives CDR1 LNHDA, CDR2 SQIVND (reference sequence). The ends were cut back, 5 bases at V and 7 bases at J, with 15 bases in the middle. CDR3 sequence: CASSLIDSRNSPLHF. In DNA form, the CDR3 reads TGTGCCAGTAGTCTTATAGACAGCAGAAATTCACCCCTCCACTTT.

This rearrangement joins TRBV13 to TRBJ1-2, with a weak D call TRBD1 (5 bases). The V end was cut by 5 bases, the J end by 0 bases, with 10 bases between. The CDR3 consists of 14 residues. In germline, CDR1 is PRHDT, CDR2 FYEKMQ (reference sequence). The CDR3 DNA sequence: TGTGCCAGCAGCGGGCAGGGTACTAACTATGGCTACACCTTC. Translating it yields CASSGQGTNYGYTF.

CDR3 sequence: CASSKPTTSGISGGELFF. The CDR3 region has the DNA TGCGCCAGCAGCAAGCCTACGACTAGCGGGATATCGGGCGGGGAGCTGTTTTTT. The rearrangement links TRBV5-1 to TRBJ2-2, with TRBD2 matching over 11 bases. V lost 4 bases to trimming and J lost 7 bases; unmatched junction nucleotides: 15. The V gene's germline CDR1 is SGHRS and CDR2 YFSETQ. The CDR3 extends over 18 amino acids.

This clone occurred a few times. V gene TRBV28 combines with J gene TRBJ1-1, with D perhaps matching TRBD1 (5 bases). The CDR3 sequence is 11 residues long. Deletions cut 10 bases from V and 5 bases from J, with 11 bases between. Germline V CDR1 and CDR2: MDHEN, SYDVKM. CDR3 protein: CATTGETEAFF. The CDR3 nucleotides are TGTGCCACTACGGGGGAAACTGAAGCTTTCTTT.

The chain recombines TRBV3-1 (or the pseudogene TRBV3-2) with TRBJ2-1, with 11 nucleotides matching TRBD2. The CDR3 totals 15 residues. V shed 2 bases, J shed 4 bases, and the junction held 1 base outside the gene matches. Germline V gene lookup returns CDR1 LGHDT and CDR2 YNNKEL (reference sequence). The chain's CDR3 is CASSQRLAGYNEQFF. CDR3 DNA sequence: TGTGCCAGCAGCCAACGACTAGCGGGATACAATGAGCAGTTCTTC.

V and J are TRBV11-2 and TRBJ2-7; no reliable D call. CDR3 length: 13 amino acids. Germline CDR1 reads SGHAT; CDR2 reads FQNNGV. Trimming took off 5 bases at V and 0 bases at J, with 8 bases between the two ends. The DNA of the CDR3 is TGTGCCAGCAGCCCCAGGTTCTCCTACGAGCAGTACGTC. Protein: CASSPRFSYEQYV.

This chain connects TRBV5-4 to TRBJ2-3; possibly TRBD1 for D (6 bases). The CDR3 contains 15 residues. V shed 2 bases and J shed 0 bases, with 10 bases lying between them. Germline V gene sequence: CDR1 SGHNT, CDR2 YYREEE (reference sequence). The chain's CDR3 is CASSLGGTSTDTQYF. CDR3 DNA sequence: TGTGCCAGCAGCTTAGGGGGTACTAGCACAGATACGCAGTATTTT. Together with reference TRBV5-4 and TRBJ2-3, the CDR3 gives the full variable domain: ETGVTQSPTHLIKTRGQQVTLRCSSQSGHNTVSWYQQALGQGPQFIFQYYREEENGRGNFPPRFSGLQFPNYSSELNVNALELDDSALYLCASSLGGTSTDTQYFGPGTRLTVL.

The V gene is TRBV6-6, the J gene TRBJ2-1; a possible D gene is TRBD1 (7 bases). The CDR3 runs to 14 residues. V was cut by 11 bases and J by 3 bases, with 17 bases left in between. The V gene's germline CDR1 is MNHNY and CDR2 SVGAGI (reference sequence). CDR3 in amino acids: CASRRRDSYNEQFF. The DNA for the CDR3 is TGTGCCTCCCGGAGGCGGGACAGCTACAATGAGCAGTTCTTC.

The chain combines TRBV3-1 (or the pseudogene TRBV3-2) with TRBJ2-1; D may be TRBD2 (6 bases). CDR1 is LGHDT, CDR2 YNNKEL, per germline (reference sequence). The CDR3 loop spans 17 amino acids. The V end was cut by 0 bases, the J end by 9 bases, with 21 bases between. The CDR3 sequence is CASSQDLLRERGSEQFF. The CDR3 DNA reads as TGTGCCAGCAGCCAAGATCTTTTACGGGAACGGGGGAGTGAGCAGTTCTTC.

This chain links TRBV28 with TRBJ1-2; D gene ambiguous. The CDR3 has 13 amino acids. Per the germline V gene, CDR1 is MDHEN and CDR2 is SYDVKM. The V gene lost 1 base and the J gene lost 5 bases, with 8 bases spanning the gap. CDR3 in DNA: TGTGCCAGCAGTTTATTAGGCGGATATGGCTACACCTTC. Its translation: CASSLLGGYGYTF.

The rearrangement joins TRBV18 to TRBJ2-3; D uncertain. The CDR3 is 16 amino acids. V was clipped by 3 bases and J by 5 bases, with 18 bases between them. In germline, CDR1 is KGHSH, CDR2 LQKENI. The CDR3 is CASSPTSPSPQDTQYF. In nucleotides, the CDR3 is TGTGCCAGCTCACCCACTTCGCCGAGCCCCCAAGATACGCAGTATTTT.

This chain uses TRBV7-8 with TRBJ2-1, with 7 bases identical to TRBD2. V was clipped by 0 bases and J by 3 bases; unmatched bases: 8. This CDR3 has 17 amino acids. Germline lookup yields CDR1 SGHVS and CDR2 FQNEAQ. For the CDR3, the DNA is TGTGCCAGCAGCTTAGCGGCGACTAGCTACTTCTACAATGAGCAGTTCTTC. Translation gives CASSLAATSYFYNEQFF.

This rearrangement joins TRBV2 to TRBJ1-4; 7 bases align to TRBD1. The V segment lost 5 bases and the J segment 5 bases; nucleotides outside the gene matches: 8. CDR1 is SNHLY and CDR2 is FYNNEI in the germline V gene. CDR3 length: 15 amino acids. CDR3 residues: CASSSSPGQNEKLFF. In nucleotides, the CDR3 is TGTGCCAGCAGTAGTTCTCCGGGACAGAATGAAAAACTGTTTTTT.

The J gene is TRBJ2-6, the V gene TRBV19; the match to TRBD1 covers 9 bases. Trimming at V came to 7 bases and at J to 1 base, leaving 8 bases not matched to a gene. The CDR3 loop spans 17 amino acids. Germline V gives CDR1 LNHDA, CDR2 SQIVND (reference sequence). CDR3 DNA: TGTGCCAGTAAGAGGACAGGGGTTTTTTCTGGGGCCAACGTCCTGACTTTC. Translating gives CASKRTGVFSGANVLTF. Supplemented by reference TRBV19 and TRBJ2-6, the full variable domain reads DGGITQSPKYLFRKEGQNVTLSCEQNLNHDAMYWYRQDPGQGLRLIYYSQIVNDFQKGDIAEGYSVSREKKESFPLTVTSAQKNPTAFYLCASKRTGVFSGANVLTFGAGSRLTVL.

This clone was recorded a few times. V usage is TRBV27 and J usage is TRBJ1-5; D is uncertain. Germline CDR1 and CDR2: MNHEY and SMNVEV (reference sequence). CDR3 length: 13 amino acids. V lost 5 bases, J lost 2 bases, and 7 bases lay in between. Here the CDR3 reads CASSIAGNQPQHF. CDR3 nucleotide sequence: TGTGCCAGCAGTATTGCAGGCAATCAGCCCCAGCATTTT.

The chain combines TRBV29-1 with TRBJ2-1; 7 nucleotides align to TRBD1. J gave up 6 bases and V 8 bases, and 10 bases lay outside the gene matches. From germline, CDR1 is SQVTM and CDR2 ANQGSEA. The CDR3 is 13 amino acids. For the CDR3, the DNA is TGCAGCCTCCTGACAGGGCGCTTCAATGAGCAGTTCTTC. Translated: CSLLTGRFNEQFF.

This chain joins TRBV5-6 and TRBJ1-4, with TRBD1 matching over 7 bases. V shed 2 bases and J 7 bases; nucleotides not matched to a gene: 11. Per germline, CDR1 SGHDT and CDR2 YYEEEE. The CDR3 runs to 16 residues. The CDR3 DNA sequence: TGTGCCAGCAGCTTATTGACAGGGCCAGTTAGTGAAAAACTGTTTTTT. Translated, it gives CASSLLTGPVSEKLFF.